A selection of T cell receptor beta chains follows, all from one sample in a study of cytomegalovirus exposure and HLA in healthy donors. Profiled with immunoSEQ multiplex PCR; TCRdb holds only in-frame clones, not every one. Counted here are about 130,000 clones, roughly 77% occurring once; the ten biggest clones make up 5.3%. The sequenced sample consisted of PBMCs. These receptors were obtained from a man aged 30 to 45 in good health and CMV-seronegative. CDR3s include the opening cysteine and the closing phenylalanine or tryptophan. Fields, in order: clone size, D gene, V gene, J gene, CDR3 DNA, CDR3 protein. A D gene is named only where the DNA matches it firmly. Size is omitted from some rows. Given values are once, few, many or a class for expanded clones.

once	.	TRBV5-6	TRBJ2-7	TGTGCCAGCAGCTTACGTTGGGACACCTCCTACGAGCAGTACTTC	CASSLRWDTSYEQYF
.	.	TRBV28	TRBJ1-2	TGTGCCAGCGGCTTTCCTAACTATGGCTACACCTTC	CASGFPNYGYTF
.	.	TRBV27	TRBJ2-7	TGTGCCAGCAGTTTACTAAACTCCTACGAGCAGTACTTC	CASSLLNSYEQYF
.	TRBD1	TRBV25-1	TRBJ2-7	TGTGCCAGCAGTGAAGGGACAGGGTACGAGCAGTACTTC	CASSEGTGYEQYF
.	.	TRBV4-1	TRBJ2-1	TGCGCCAGCAGGGTAGTGACAGACAGAAATGAGCAGTTCTTC	CASRVVTDRNEQFF
once	TRBD2	TRBV4-2	TRBJ2-1	TGTGCCAGCAGCCAAGAAGGACTAGCGGTTTCCTCCTACAATGAGCAGTTCTTC	CASSQEGLAVSSYNEQFF
.	.	TRBV11-1	TRBJ2-1	TGTGCCAGCAGCTTAGGGCCTAGCAATGAGCAGTTCTTC	CASSLGPSNEQFF
.	TRBD2	TRBV4-2	TRBJ2-4	TGTGCCAGCAGCCAAGGAGGGACTAGCGGGAGAATCGCCAAAAACATTCAGTACTTC	CASSQGGTSGRIAKNIQYF
.	.	TRBV4-2	TRBJ2-4	TGTGCCAGCAGCCAAGAGATCTCATCACTAGCCAAAAACATTCAGTACTTC	CASSQEISSLAKNIQYF
.	.	TRBV29-1	TRBJ1-1	TGCAGCGTTCCCGGCACTGAAGCTTTCTTT	CSVPGTEAFF
few	.	TRBV19	TRBJ2-6	TGTGCCAGTAGTGCCCGACTAGGCCTCTCTGGGGCCAACGTCCTGACTTTC	CASSARLGLSGANVLTF
once	.	TRBV10-2	TRBJ1-6	TGCGCCACCGAAGGGGGTAATGGGTCACCCCTCCACTTT	CATEGGNGSPLHF
few	.	TRBV4-3	TRBJ2-1	TGCGCCAGCAGTGATACAGGGGGGGGATACAATGAGCAGTTCTTC	CASSDTGGGYNEQFF
.	TRBD1	TRBV5-1	TRBJ1-2	TGCGCCAGCAGTCCCGGGACAGGGGGCTTTGGCTACACCTTC	CASSPGTGGFGYTF
few	.	TRBV7-2	TRBJ1-2	TGTGCCAGCAGCCGGGAACAGGGAAGGAGGATAGGCTACACCTTC	CASSREQGRRIGYTF
.	TRBD1	TRBV19	TRBJ1-6	TGTGCCAGTAGTAGCTCCGGGGACAGGGCGTATTCACCCCTCCACTTT	CASSSSGDRAYSPLHF
.	.	TRBV5-6	TRBJ2-2	TGTGCCAGCAGTGGGTGGGCAGCCGGCGGGGAGCTGTTTTTT	CASSGWAAGGELFF
.	.	TRBV14	TRBJ2-1	TGTGCCAGCAGCCAAGTGCGGGGGCTAGCGCTTTACAATGAGCAGTTCTTC	CASSQVRGLALYNEQFF
.	TRBD2	TRBV6-5	TRBJ2-5	TGTGCCAGCGCTAGCGGGAGCGCAGAGACCCAGTACTTC	CASASGSAETQYF
.	.	TRBV30	TRBJ2-4	TGTGCCTGGTCAGCGGGAGCCAAAAACATTCAGTACTTC	CAWSAGAKNIQYF
.	TRBD2	TRBV4-2	TRBJ2-3	TGTGCCAGCAACTTTGGACTAGCGAGTAGGGGAGATACGCAGTATTTT	CASNFGLASRGDTQYF
.	.	TRBV6-1	TRBJ2-7	TGTGCCAGCAGTGAACGGGACGGGACTGCTATTCTCTACGAGCAGTACTTC	CASSERDGTAILYEQYF
once	TRBD2	TRBV5-1	TRBJ2-1	TGCGCCAGCAGCAAGACTAGCGGGGCGCCTGAGCAGTTCTTC	CASSKTSGAPEQFF
once	TRBD2	TRBV11-1	TRBJ2-3	TGTGCCAGCAGCCCATCCTATTTGATAGCGGGAGTTCGAACAGATACGCAGTATTTT	CASSPSYLIAGVRTDTQYF
.	.	TRBV7-9	TRBJ1-5	TGTGCCAGCAGCTTAGCGCTTGGAACCGAACCGGGGCCCCAGCATTTT	CASSLALGTEPGPQHF
.	TRBD1	TRBV6-1	TRBJ1-1	TGTGCCAGCAGTGAAGCAGGCAGGGGGCGAGTCGGTAACACTGAAGCTTTCTTT	CASSEAGRGRVGNTEAFF
few	.	TRBV25-1	TRBJ1-2	TGTGCCAGCAGTGAACCGGGCAGGTCGGGGGGCTACACCTTC	CASSEPGRSGGYTF
.	TRBD1	TRBV28	TRBJ2-1	TGTGCCAGCAGTTCCCCTGGGACAGCAAAGTTCTTC	CASSSPGTAKFF
few	.	TRBV30	TRBJ1-1	TGTGCCTGGAGTCCGACACTGAACACTGAAGCTTTCTTT	CAWSPTLNTEAFF
.	.	TRBV21-1	TRBJ2-7	TGTGCCAGCAATTGCCGGGACAGGGGGAACGAGCAGTACTTC	CASNCRDRGNEQYF